What follows are 20 T cell receptor beta chains derived from one specimen sequenced in a study of T cells in Graves' hyperthyroidism and ophthalmopathy. RNA transcripts were the template for amplifying TCR beta CDR3 regions. TCR CDR3 underwent first-round RT-PCR with the HTBI primer set. One entry per CDR3 protein, called by TCRdb with MiXCR from the multiplex PCR reads. The repertoire holds under 400,000 distinct CDR3 sequences, about a sixth seen once, with around 30% in the top ten. The sample comprised blood. These receptors all come from a woman between 18 and 30 years old with Graves' hyperthyroidism that later progressed to Graves' ophthalmopathy.

This clonotype was picked up a small number of times. A much more abundant neighbour one base away suggests this may be a read error. The chain is built from TRBV7-9 and TRBJ1-1, with 7 bases matching TRBD1. V was clipped by 5 bases and J by 1 base; unmatched bases: 4. The CDR3 spans 14 residues. CDR1 is SEHNR and CDR2 is FQNEAQ in the germline V gene (reference sequence). The CDR3, as DNA: TGTGCCAGCAGCCCGGGACAGAAGAACACTGAAGCTTTCTTT. Residues: CASSPGQKNTEAFF.

To note about this clonotype: A read error may account for a junction end that differs from germline. V gene TRBV6-9 combines with J gene TRBJ2-7; TRBD2 might be the D (7 bases). Per germline, CDR1 MNHGY and CDR2 SVAAGI. The CDR3 has 17 amino acids. The chain's CDR3 is CASRLDGGGGSSYEQYF. CDR3 sequence (DNA): TGCGCCAGCAGACTCGACGGCGGGGGCGGGAGCTCCTACGAGCAGTACTTC.

This clonotype was seen repeatedly, ten times or more. The chain is built from TRBV6-1 and TRBJ1-4; D is unresolved. The CDR3 totals 15 residues. Germline loops: CDR1 MNHNS, CDR2 SASEGT. V lost 7 bases and J lost 0, with 12 bases in between. The CDR3 protein is CASTMASATNEKLFF. CDR3 nucleotides: TGTGCCAGCACGATGGCTTCGGCAACTAATGAAAAACTGTTTTTT.

This clonotype came up a few times. The rearrangement uses TRBV11-2 and TRBJ2-6; D is unclear. The ends were cut back, 1 base at V and 0 bases at J, with 4 bases in the middle. The CDR3 consists of 15 residues. Germline CDR1 and CDR2: SGHAT and FQNNGV. DNA for the CDR3: TGTGCCAGCAGCTTAGGCGACTCTGGGGCCAACGTCCTGACTTTC. Translating it yields CASSLGDSGANVLTF.

This clonotype was counted a few times. V is TRBV20-1 and J is TRBJ1-1; 9 positions match TRBD1. V trimming: 1 base; J trimming: 1 base; junction bases outside the gene matches: 4. The V gene's germline CDR1 is DFQATT and CDR2 SNEGSKA (reference sequence). This CDR3 contains 15 residues. The CDR3 DNA reads TGCAGTGCTAGAGGTCCGGGACAGGGGAACACTGAAGCTTTCTTT. Amino acids: CSARGPGQGNTEAFF.

The chain recombines TRBV11-2 with TRBJ1-6, with 8 positions matching TRBD1. Per the germline V gene, CDR1 is SGHAT and CDR2 is FQNNGV. Trimming took 2 bases from V and 14 from J; bases not matched to a gene: 14. The CDR3 spans 16 residues. The CDR3 sequence is CASSLLAGGATGSLHF. The CDR3 DNA sequence: TGTGCCAGCAGCTTATTAGCAGGGGGCGCGACGGGGTCCCTCCACTTT. The entire variable domain, with the rest obtained from reference TRBV11-2 and TRBJ1-6, is as follows: EAGVAQSPRYKIIEKRQSVAFWCNPISGHATLYWYQQILGQGPKLLIQFQNNGVVDDSQLPKDRFSAERLKGVDSTLKIQPAKLEDSAVYLCASSLLAGGATGSLHFGNGTRLTVT.

V gene TRBV5-1 combines with J gene TRBJ1-5, with no clear D. This CDR3 is 13 amino acids long. Trimming stripped 0 bases from V and 9 bases from J, with 10 bases between. The germline CDR1 and CDR2 sequences are SGHRS and YFSETQ. The CDR3 reads CASSLDGTWPQHF. The CDR3 bases are TGCGCCAGCAGCTTGGACGGAACCTGGCCCCAGCATTTT. Based on the CDR3 plus reference TRBV5-1 and TRBJ1-5, the full variable domain is KAGVTQTPRYLIKTRGQQVTLSCSPISGHRSVSWYQQTPGQGLQFLFEYFSETQRNKGNFPGRFSGRQFSNSRSEMNVSTLELGDSALYLCASSLDGTWPQHFGDGTRLSIL.

As to this clonotype: A read error may explain this, as a much larger clone is one base away. The rearrangement uses TRBV28 and TRBJ2-2; D is unresolved. The CDR3 length is 13 residues. Germline V gives CDR1 MDHEN, CDR2 SYDVKM. This chain's CDR3 is CASNLLGGGELFF. As DNA, the CDR3 is TGTGCCAGCAATTTATTAGGCGGTGGGGAGCTGTTTTTT.

CDR3 residues: CASSILVGSYNEQFF. The DNA of the CDR3 is TGTGCCAGTAGTATACTAGTAGGGTCCTACAATGAGCAGTTCTTC. V and J are TRBV19 and TRBJ2-1; D unresolved. The CDR3 is 15 amino acids. Trimming shortened V by 2 bases and J by 1 base, and 9 bases separated the two germline ends. Germline V gives CDR1 LNHDA, CDR2 SQIVND (reference sequence).

This clonotype appeared a few times. The V gene is TRBV27, the J gene TRBJ2-4; 8 bases fit TRBD2. The V and J ends lost 0 bases and 0 bases, in that order; junction bases with no gene match: 13. The CDR3 runs to 20 residues. Germline V CDR1 and CDR2: MNHEY, SMNVEV (reference sequence). The CDR3 loop reads CASSLSGPIAGQIAKNIQYF. The DNA of the CDR3 is TGTGCCAGCAGTTTATCGGGGCCGATAGCGGGACAAATAGCCAAAAACATTCAGTACTTC.

This clonotype was detected many times. The chain recombines TRBV28 with TRBJ1-2; a weak D match, TRBD1 (6 bases). V was trimmed by 1 base and J by 6 bases, leaving 9 bases between them. The CDR3 spans 13 residues. The germline V gene has CDR1 MDHEN and CDR2 SYDVKM. CDR3 nucleotide sequence: TGTGCCAGCAGTTTATTGGCAGGGGATGGCTACACCTTC. Translation: CASSLLAGDGYTF.

In this sample, this clonotype turned up many times. The chain links TRBV10-1 to TRBJ2-7, with a weak D call TRBD2 (6 bases). V was cut by 6 bases and J by 7 bases, with 16 bases left in between. CDR1 is WNHNN, CDR2 SYGVQD, per germline (reference sequence). The length of the CDR3 is 13 residues. CDR3 amino acids: CASSPETRGEQYF. DNA of the CDR3: TGCGCCAGCAGCCCGGAGACTAGGGGAGAGCAGTACTTC.

As to this clonotype: A much larger clone lies one base from this, so it may be a read error. V gene TRBV20-1 combines with J gene TRBJ2-2; D is unclear. CDR1 is DFQATT and CDR2 is SNEGSKA in the germline V gene (reference sequence). The CDR3 is 16 residues long. V was pared by 2 bases and J by 4 bases, with 17 bases between. The CDR3 is CSARLRTARSTGELFF. CDR3 DNA sequence: TGCAGTGCTAGACTCAGGACCGCGCGAAGCACCGGGGAGCTGTTTTTT.

CDR3 DNA: TGTGCCAGCGGTGCTAGCGGGAGACCCCACAAGCAGTACTTC. Protein sequence: CASGASGRPHKQYF. This rearrangement joins TRBV2 to TRBJ2-7; 10 bases are shared with TRBD2. There are 14 residues in the CDR3. Germline V CDR1 and CDR2: SNHLY, FYNNEI. With 8 bases clipped from V and 8 bases from J, the junction kept 12 bases outside the gene matches. Drawing the rest from reference TRBV2 and TRBJ2-7, the complete variable domain is EPEVTQTPSHQVTQMGQEVILRCVPISNHLYFYWYRQILGQKVEFLVSFYNNEISEKSEIFDDQFSVERPDGSNFTLKIRSTKLEDSAMYFCASGASGRPHKQYFGPGTRLTVT.

This clonotype was seen at least ten times. This chain uses TRBV6-1 with TRBJ2-5; 7 positions match TRBD2. The germline gives CDR1 MNHNS, CDR2 SASEGT. After removal of 7 bases from V and 7 bases from J, the junction contained 9 bases not matched to a gene. CDR3 size: 13 residues. CDR3 sequence: CASTPREGGTQYF. Written as DNA, the CDR3 is TGTGCCAGCACTCCGAGGGAGGGAGGGACCCAGTACTTC.

This clonotype was counted many times. The chain is built from TRBV6-2 or TRBV6-3 and TRBJ2-1, with 12 bases aligning to TRBD2. Germline assignment: CDR1 MNHEY and CDR2 SVGEGT. V lost 2 bases and J lost 0; bases outside the gene matches: 2. The CDR3 spans 17 residues. The CDR3 protein is CASSYPSGRVSYNEQFF. CDR3 coding DNA: TGTGCCAGCAGTTACCCTAGCGGGAGGGTCTCCTACAATGAGCAGTTCTTC.

This clonotype was observed a few times. V is TRBV12-3 or TRBV12-4 and J is TRBJ2-2, with TRBD2 identical over 9 bases. The V and J ends lost 3 bases and 5 bases, in that order; junction bases with no gene match: 4. This CDR3 has 15 amino acids. The CDR3 loop reads CASSFSGSTTGELFF. CDR3 DNA: TGTGCCAGCAGTTTTAGCGGGAGCACGACCGGGGAGCTGTTTTTT.

The rearrangement joins TRBV2 to TRBJ2-2; D unresolved. V was shortened by 3 bases and J by 2 bases, with 13 bases between the two germline ends. Germline values: CDR1 SNHLY, CDR2 FYNNEI. The CDR3 extends over 16 amino acids. CDR3 DNA: TGTGCCAGCAGTGATAGGCAGATTACCAACACCGGGGAGCTGTTTTTT. It encodes CASSDRQITNTGELFF.

On this clonotype: With a much larger clone just one base away, this may be a read error. The V gene is TRBV20-1, the J gene TRBJ2-7; the D is unclear. CDR3 size: 14 residues. Germline values: CDR1 DFQATT, CDR2 SNEGSKA (reference sequence). V was shortened by 0 bases and J by 5 bases, with 14 bases between the two germline ends. CDR3 sequence reads: CSARDSRRSDEQYF. In nucleotides, the CDR3 is TGCAGTGCTAGAGATTCGAGACGGTCCGACGAGCAGTACTTC.

As regards this clonotype: The junction and the germline gene differ at one end; a read error may be behind it. This chain connects TRBV20-1 to TRBJ2-3; TRBD2 matches 8 bases. The CDR3 has 14 amino acids. Germline V gene data show CDR1 as DFQATT and CDR2 as SNEGSKA (reference sequence). The CDR3 reads CSASPGGGTGTQYF. The CDR3 DNA reads TGCAGTGCTAGTCCGGGGGGGGGCACAGGTACGCAGTATTTT.